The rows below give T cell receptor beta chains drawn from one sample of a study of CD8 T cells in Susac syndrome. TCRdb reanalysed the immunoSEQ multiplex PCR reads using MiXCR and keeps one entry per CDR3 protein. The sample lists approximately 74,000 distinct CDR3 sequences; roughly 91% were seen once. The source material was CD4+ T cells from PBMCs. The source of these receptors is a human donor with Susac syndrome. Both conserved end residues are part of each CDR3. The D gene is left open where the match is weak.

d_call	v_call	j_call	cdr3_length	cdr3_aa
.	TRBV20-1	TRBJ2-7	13	CSATRGNDYEQYF
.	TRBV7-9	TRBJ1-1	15	CASSLWVGPNTEAFF
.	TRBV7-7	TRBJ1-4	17	CASSPNPVGATNEKLFF
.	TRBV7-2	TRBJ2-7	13	CASSFVRAHEQYF
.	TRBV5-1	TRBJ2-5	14	CASSLPGVRETQYF
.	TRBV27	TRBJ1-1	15	CASSFRAGVNTEAFF
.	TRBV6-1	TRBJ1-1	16	CASSERNLFLNTEAFF
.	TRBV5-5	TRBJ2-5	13	CASSFLSDRTQYF
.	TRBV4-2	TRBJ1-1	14	CASSQAQITGEAFF
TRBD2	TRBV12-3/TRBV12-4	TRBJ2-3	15	CASTTDASGSDTQYF
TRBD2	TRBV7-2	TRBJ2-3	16	CASSLAPSGGTDTQYF
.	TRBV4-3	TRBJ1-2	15	CASSQGGKGVYGYTF
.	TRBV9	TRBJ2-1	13	CASSEHPGGEQFF
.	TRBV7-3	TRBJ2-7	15	CASSLAGTEPYEQYF
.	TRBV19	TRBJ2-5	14	CASATAGLGETQYF